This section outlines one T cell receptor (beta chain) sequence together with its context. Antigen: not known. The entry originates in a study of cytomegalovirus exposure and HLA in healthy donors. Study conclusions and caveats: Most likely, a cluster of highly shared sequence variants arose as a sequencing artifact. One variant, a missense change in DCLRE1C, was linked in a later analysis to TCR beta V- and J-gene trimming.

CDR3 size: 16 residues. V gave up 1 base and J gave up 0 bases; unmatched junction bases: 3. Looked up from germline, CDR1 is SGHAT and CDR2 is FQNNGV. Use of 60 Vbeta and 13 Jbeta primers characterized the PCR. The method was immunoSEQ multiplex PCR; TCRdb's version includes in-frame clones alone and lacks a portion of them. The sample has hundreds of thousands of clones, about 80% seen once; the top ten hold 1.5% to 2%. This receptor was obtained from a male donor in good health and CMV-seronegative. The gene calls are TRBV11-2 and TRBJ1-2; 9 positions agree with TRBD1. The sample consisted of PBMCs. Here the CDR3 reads CASSLAGQGSNYGYTF. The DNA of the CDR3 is TGTGCCAGCAGCTTAGCGGGACAGGGATCTAACTATGGCTACACCTTC.